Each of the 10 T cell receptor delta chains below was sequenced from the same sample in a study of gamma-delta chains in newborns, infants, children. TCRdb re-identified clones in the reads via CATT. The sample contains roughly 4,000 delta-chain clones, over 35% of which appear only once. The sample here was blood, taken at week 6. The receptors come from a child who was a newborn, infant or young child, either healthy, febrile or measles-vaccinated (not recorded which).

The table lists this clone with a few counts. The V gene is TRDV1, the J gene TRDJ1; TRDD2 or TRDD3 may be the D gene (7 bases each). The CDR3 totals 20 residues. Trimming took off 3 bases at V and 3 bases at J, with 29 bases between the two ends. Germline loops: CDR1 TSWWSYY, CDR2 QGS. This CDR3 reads CALGEPSFVLGVNAADKLIF. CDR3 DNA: TGTGCTCTTGGGGAGCCTTCCTTCGTTCTGGGGGTTAACGCAGCCGATAAACTCATCTTT.

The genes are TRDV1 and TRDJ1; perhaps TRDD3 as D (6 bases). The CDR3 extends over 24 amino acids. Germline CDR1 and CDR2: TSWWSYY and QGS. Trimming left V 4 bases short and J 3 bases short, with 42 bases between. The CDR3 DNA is TGTGCTCTTGGGGGCCCACAGGACGGCCTCCTTTCAGCCTGGGGACAACAAGGGGCCGATAAACTCATCTTT. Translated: CALGGPQDGLLSAWGQQGADKLIF.

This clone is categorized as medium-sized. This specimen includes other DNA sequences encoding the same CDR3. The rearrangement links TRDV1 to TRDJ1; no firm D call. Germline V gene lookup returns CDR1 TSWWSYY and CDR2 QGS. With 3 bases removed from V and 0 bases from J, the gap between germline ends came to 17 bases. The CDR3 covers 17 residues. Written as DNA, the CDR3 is TGTGCTCTTGGGGAGGGAAAGCCTCCAACGTACACCGATAAACTCATCTTT. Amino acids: CALGEGKPPTYTDKLIF.

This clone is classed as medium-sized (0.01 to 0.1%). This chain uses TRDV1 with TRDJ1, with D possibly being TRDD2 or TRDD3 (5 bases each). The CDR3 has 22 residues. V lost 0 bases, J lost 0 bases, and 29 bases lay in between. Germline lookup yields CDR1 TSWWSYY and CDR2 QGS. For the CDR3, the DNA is TGTGCTCTTGGGGAACTACACTCCCTACGGCGGGGACTGAAGGGGTACACCGATAAACTCATCTTT. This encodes CALGELHSLRRGLKGYTDKLIF.

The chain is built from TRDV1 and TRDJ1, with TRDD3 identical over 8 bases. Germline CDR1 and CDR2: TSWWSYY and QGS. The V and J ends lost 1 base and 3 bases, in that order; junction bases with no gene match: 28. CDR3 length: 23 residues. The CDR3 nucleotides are TGTGCTCTTGGGGAACCTAAGGCCTTCGGGGAGTACTGGGGGGGGTCGGAAGCCGATAAACTCATCTTT. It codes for CALGEPKAFGEYWGGSEADKLIF.

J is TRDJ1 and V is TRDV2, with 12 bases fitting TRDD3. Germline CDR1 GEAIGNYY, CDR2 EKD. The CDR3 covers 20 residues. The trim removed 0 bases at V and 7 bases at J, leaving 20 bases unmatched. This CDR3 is CACDTVPTSSLGDTPPKLIF. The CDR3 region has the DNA TGTGCCTGTGACACCGTACCTACGAGTTCTCTGGGGGATACGCCTCCTAAACTCATCTTT.

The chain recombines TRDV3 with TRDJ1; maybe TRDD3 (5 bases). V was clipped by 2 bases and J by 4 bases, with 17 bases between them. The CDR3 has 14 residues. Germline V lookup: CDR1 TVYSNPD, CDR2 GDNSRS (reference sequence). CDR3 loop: CAFRGLVVGDKLIF. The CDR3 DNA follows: TGTGCCTTTCGGGGGTTAGTCGTGGGCGATAAACTCATCTTT.

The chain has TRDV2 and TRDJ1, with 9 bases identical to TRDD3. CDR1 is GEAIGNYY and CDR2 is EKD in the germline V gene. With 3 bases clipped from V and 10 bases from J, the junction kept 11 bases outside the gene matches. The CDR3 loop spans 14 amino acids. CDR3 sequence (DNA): TGTGCCTGTGACTCCATGGGGGATAGAGGGATACTCATCTTT. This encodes CACDSMGDRGILIF.

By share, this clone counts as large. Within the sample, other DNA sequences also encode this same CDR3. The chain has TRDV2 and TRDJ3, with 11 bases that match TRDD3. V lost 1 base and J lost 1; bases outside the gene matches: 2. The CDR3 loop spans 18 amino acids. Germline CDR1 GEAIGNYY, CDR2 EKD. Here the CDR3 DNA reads TGTGCCTGTGACACTGGGGGATACGGGTCCTGGGACACCCGACAGATGTTTTTC. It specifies CACDTGGYGSWDTRQMFF.

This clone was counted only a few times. The CDR3 nucleotides read TGTGCTCTTGGGGAACTGGACCTAAGCGGGATAAACTGGGGGATACCGTACACCGATAAACTCATCTTT. This encodes CALGELDLSGINWGIPYTDKLIF. J is TRDJ1 and V is TRDV1; TRDD3 aligns across 12 bases. The CDR3 extends over 23 amino acids. V dropped 0 bases and J dropped 0; count of bases not matched to a gene: 20. Germline V gene data show CDR1 as TSWWSYY and CDR2 as QGS.